Listed here are 5 T cell receptor beta chains from one sample, sequenced in a study of cytomegalovirus exposure and HLA in healthy donors. Generated by immunoSEQ multiplex PCR, the TCRdb table keeps only in-frame clones and is missing some. The repertoire holds approximately 98,000 clones, with nearly 97% as singletons. The sequenced sample consisted of PBMCs. These receptor sequences come from a woman between 18 and 29 years old in good health and CMV-seronegative.

CDR3 sequence reads: CASSRDRGSYNEQFF. DNA of the CDR3: TGTGCCAGCAGCCGGGACAGGGGTTCCTACAATGAGCAGTTCTTC. The rearrangement links TRBV7-8 to TRBJ2-1; 10 positions match TRBD1. The CDR3 contains 15 residues. Germline V lookup: CDR1 SGHVS, CDR2 FQNEAQ. The ends lost 5 bases at V and 1 base at J; junction bases unmatched: 2.

The chain joins TRBV27 to TRBJ1-1; TRBD1 matches 10 bases. The CDR3 is made up of 16 amino acids. The germline CDR1 and CDR2 sequences are MNHEY and SMNVEV (reference sequence). Trimming cost V 7 bases and J 4 bases; bases outside gene matches: 12. CDR3 sequence (DNA): TGTGCCAGCAACCCGGGACAGGGGTTCGTCAGCACTGAAGCTTTCTTT. As protein: CASNPGQGFVSTEAFF.

J is TRBJ2-2 and V is TRBV7-3; 7 bases agree with TRBD2. CDR3 length equals 14 residues. Germline CDR1 and CDR2: SGHTA and FQGTGA. With 6 bases clipped from V and 6 bases from J, the junction kept 7 bases outside the gene matches. The CDR3: CASSILAGPGELFF. For the CDR3, the DNA is TGTGCCAGCAGTATCTTAGCGGGCCCCGGGGAGCTGTTTTTT. Filled out from reference TRBV7-3 and TRBJ2-2, the complete variable domain reads GAGVSQTPSNKVTEKGKYVELRCDPISGHTALYWYRQSLGQGPEFLIYFQGTGAADDSGLPNDRFFAVRPEGSVSTLKIQRTERGDSAVYLCASSILAGPGELFFGEGSRLTVL.

The J gene is TRBJ1-1, the V gene TRBV5-5; D remains ambiguous. Trimming shortened V by 5 bases and J by 5 bases, and 19 bases separated the two germline ends. Germline values: CDR1 SGHKS, CDR2 YYEKEE (reference sequence). This CDR3 has 15 residues. The CDR3 DNA follows: TGTGCCAGCAGTAAGGGAGGCGGGGTAGGGACTGAAGCTTTCTTT. The encoded protein is CASSKGGGVGTEAFF.

The V gene is TRBV28, the J gene TRBJ2-7; 9 nucleotides agree with TRBD1. Per the germline V gene, CDR1 is MDHEN and CDR2 is SYDVKM. This CDR3 contains 14 residues. V shed 5 bases and J 2 bases; nucleotides not matched to a gene: 4. The CDR3 reads CASSGTGRTYEQYF. CDR3 sequence (DNA): TGTGCCAGCAGTGGGACAGGGCGAACCTACGAGCAGTACTTC.